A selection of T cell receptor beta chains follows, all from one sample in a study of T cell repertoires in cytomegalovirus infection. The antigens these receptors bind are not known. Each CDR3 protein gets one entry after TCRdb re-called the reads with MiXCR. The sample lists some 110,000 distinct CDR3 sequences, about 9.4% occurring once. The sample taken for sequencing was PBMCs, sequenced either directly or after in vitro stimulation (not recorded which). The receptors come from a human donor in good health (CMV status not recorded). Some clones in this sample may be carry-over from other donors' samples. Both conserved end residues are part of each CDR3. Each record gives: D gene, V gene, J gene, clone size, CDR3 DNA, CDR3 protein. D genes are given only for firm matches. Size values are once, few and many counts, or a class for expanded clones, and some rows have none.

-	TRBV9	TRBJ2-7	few	TGTGCCAGCAGCCCCTCTCCTCAGGGGTACGCCTACGAGCAGTACTTC	CASSPSPQGYAYEQYF
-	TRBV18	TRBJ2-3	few	TGTGCCAGCTCACCAAAGTTGGGGAGCGGAGCAGATACGCAGTATTTT	CASSPKLGSGADTQYF
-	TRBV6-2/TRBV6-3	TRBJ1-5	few	TGTGCCAGCAGTTACCGCCCAAACCGGGTGGGCCAGCCCCAGCATTTT	CASSYRPNRVGQPQHF
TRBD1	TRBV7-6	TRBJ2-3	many	TGTGCCAGCAGCGGAACAGGGGCGATATCATCGTCCACAGATACGCAGTATTTT	CASSGTGAISSSTDTQYF
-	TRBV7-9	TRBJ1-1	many	TGTGCCAGCAGCTTATTGAACACTGAAGCTTTCTTT	CASSLLNTEAFF
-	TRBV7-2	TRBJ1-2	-	TGTGCCAGCAGCTTGGGGCAGAGCTATTATGGCTACACCTTC	CASSLGQSYYGYTF
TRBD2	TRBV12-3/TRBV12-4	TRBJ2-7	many	TGTGCCAGCAGTCCTAGCGGGAGGGCCTACGAGCAGTACTTC	CASSPSGRAYEQYF
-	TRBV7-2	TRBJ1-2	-	TGTGCCAGCAGCTTAGCGCTAGGGCCAGGGTCTAACTATGGCTACACCTTC	CASSLALGPGSNYGYTF
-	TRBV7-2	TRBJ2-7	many	TGTGCCAGCAGCCCACAACCTGACAGGTCCCCCCTCCACGAGCAGTACTTC	CASSPQPDRSPLHEQYF
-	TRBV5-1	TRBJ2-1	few	TGCGCCAGCAGCCGCGAGACGGGACTCTCCTACAATGAGCAGTTCTTC	CASSRETGLSYNEQFF
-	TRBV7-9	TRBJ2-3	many	TGTGCCAGCAGCCGATCAGACAGGAATACGCAGTATTTT	CASSRSDRNTQYF
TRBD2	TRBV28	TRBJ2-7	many	TGTGCCAGCAGTCTCCTCCCTGGGGGGCTAGCGGGAGGGTACGAGCAGTACTTC	CASSLLPGGLAGGYEQYF
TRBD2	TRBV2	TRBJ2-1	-	TGTGCCAGCAGGGTAGCGGGAGGTGAGCAGTTCTTC	CASRVAGGEQFF
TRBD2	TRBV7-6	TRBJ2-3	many	TGTGCCAGCAGCTTAGTCGGAGGGACTAGCGGGAGAGGTACGCAGTATTTT	CASSLVGGTSGRGTQYF
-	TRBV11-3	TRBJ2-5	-	TGTGCCAGCAGCTTACCGGGATTCCAAGAGACCCAGTACTTC	CASSLPGFQETQYF
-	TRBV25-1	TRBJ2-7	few	TGTGCCAGCAGTGTACAGGGCCTCTACGAGCAGTACTTC	CASSVQGLYEQYF
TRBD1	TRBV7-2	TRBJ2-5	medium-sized	TGTGCCAGCAGCTCATATACAGGGGACCAAGAGACCCAGTACTTC	CASSSYTGDQETQYF
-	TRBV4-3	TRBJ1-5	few	TGCGCCAGCAGCCAGTTTAGGGGGGATCGCCAGCCCCAGCATTTT	CASSQFRGDRQPQHF
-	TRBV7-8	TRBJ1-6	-	TGTGCCAGCAGCTTAGTCTACAGGGACAATTCACCCCTCCACTTT	CASSLVYRDNSPLHF
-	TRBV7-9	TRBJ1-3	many	TGTGCCAGCGACCTGACCGTGATCACCGTCGACTCTGGAAACACCATATATTTT	CASDLTVITVDSGNTIYF
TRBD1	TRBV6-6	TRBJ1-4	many	TGTGCCAGCAGACACAGGGGGAATAATGAAAAACTGTTTTTT	CASRHRGNNEKLFF
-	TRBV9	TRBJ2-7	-	TGTGCCAGCAGCGTAGGACCTGGGGGCGCGACTTACGAGCAGTACTTC	CASSVGPGGATYEQYF
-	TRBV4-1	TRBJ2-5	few	TGTGCCAGCAGCGAAACATGGGGGACGGGGGAGACCCAGTACTTC	CASSETWGTGETQYF
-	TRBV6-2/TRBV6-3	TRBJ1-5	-	TGTGCCAGCTCTCCGGGTCTGGGGCAGCATTTT	CASSPGLGQHF
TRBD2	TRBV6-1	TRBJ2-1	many	TGTGCCAGCAGGGTTACTAGCGGGACCCCCTCCTACAATGAGCAGTTCTTC	CASRVTSGTPSYNEQFF
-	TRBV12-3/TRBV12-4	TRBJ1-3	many	TGTGCCAGCAATGGGGGGGGCCAAGCTGGAAACACCATATATTTT	CASNGGGQAGNTIYF
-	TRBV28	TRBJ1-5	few	TGTGCCAGCAGTACCCTGAAGGGAGGGACATATCAGCCCCAGCATTTT	CASSTLKGGTYQPQHF
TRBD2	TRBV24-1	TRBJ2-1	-	TGTGCCACCAGTGCCCTAGCGGGGGCGTACAATGAGCAGTTCTTC	CATSALAGAYNEQFF
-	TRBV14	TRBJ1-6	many	TGTGCCAGCAGCCAAGTAGGCAGGGGTAATTCACCCCTCCACTTT	CASSQVGRGNSPLHF
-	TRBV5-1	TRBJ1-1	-	TGCGCCAGCAGCTTGGGCAGGGTTTTAGACACTGAAGCTTTCTTT	CASSLGRVLDTEAFF
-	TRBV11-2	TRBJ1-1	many	TGTGCCAGCAGCCTAAACAAGCCGAACACTGAAGCTTTCTTT	CASSLNKPNTEAFF
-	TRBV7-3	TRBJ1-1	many	TGTGCCAGCAGCCCCACGGGGGGATTGGGCACTGAAGCTTTCTTT	CASSPTGGLGTEAFF
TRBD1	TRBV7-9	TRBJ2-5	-	TGTGCCAGCAGACATCAGGGGGTGCGAGAGACCCAGTACTTC	CASRHQGVRETQYF
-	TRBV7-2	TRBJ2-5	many	TGTGCCAGCAGCAGTCTGGGGGGCCCAGGAACCCAGTACTTC	CASSSLGGPGTQYF
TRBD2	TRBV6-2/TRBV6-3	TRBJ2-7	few	TGTGCCAGCAGTCCAGCGGGAGGCTCCTACGAGCAGTACTTC	CASSPAGGSYEQYF
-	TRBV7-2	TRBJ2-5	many	TGTGCCAGCAGCCCCAGGGGAGTAGGAGAGACCCAGTACTTC	CASSPRGVGETQYF
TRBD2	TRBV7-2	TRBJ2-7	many	TGTGCCAGCAGCTTTGACTGGACTAGCGGGAGAAGGATCGACGAGCAGTACTTC	CASSFDWTSGRRIDEQYF
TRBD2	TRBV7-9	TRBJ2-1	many	TGTGCCAGCAGCTTAGGTTTAGCGGGAGATTACTGGTCCTACAATGAGCAGTTCTTC	CASSLGLAGDYWSYNEQFF
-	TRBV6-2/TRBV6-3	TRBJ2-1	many	TGTGCCAGCAGTTGGGCAGCCCGGAATGAGCAGTTCTTC	CASSWAARNEQFF
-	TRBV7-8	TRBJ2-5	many	TGTGCCAGCAGCTTAGTAGTGGGGCGGGAGACCCAGTACTTC	CASSLVVGRETQYF
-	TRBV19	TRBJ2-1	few	TGTGCCAGTAGTATCGATCGTACTACCCCTTTATACAATGAGCAGTTCTTC	CASSIDRTTPLYNEQFF
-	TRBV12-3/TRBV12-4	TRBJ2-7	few	TGTGCCACACTGGGCGGGACGGCCTACGAGCAGTACTTC	CATLGGTAYEQYF
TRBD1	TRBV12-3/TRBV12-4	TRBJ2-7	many	TGTGCCAGCAGTCGCCGGGACAGGGGAGCCTACGAGCAGTACTTC	CASSRRDRGAYEQYF
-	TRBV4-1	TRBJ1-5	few	TGCGCCAGCAGCCAAAAGAAACAGGGTATGGACCAGCCCCAGCATTTT	CASSQKKQGMDQPQHF
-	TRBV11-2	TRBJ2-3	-	TGTGCCAGCAGCTTGTTAGGGGTAGATACGCAGTATTTT	CASSLLGVDTQYF
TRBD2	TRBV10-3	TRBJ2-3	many	TGTGCCATCAGTGAGGGCGGGAGGGCAACGGATACGCAGTATTTT	CAISEGGRATDTQYF
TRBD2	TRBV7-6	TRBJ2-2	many	TGTGCCAGCAGCCACGGGAGGGCCCGGACCGGGGAGCTGTTTTTT	CASSHGRARTGELFF
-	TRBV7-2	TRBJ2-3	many	TGTGCCAGCAGCTTAGGGGGATATGGTGTAGATACGCAGTATTTT	CASSLGGYGVDTQYF
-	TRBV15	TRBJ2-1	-	TGTGCCACCAGCAAGGGACGACGGCAACACAATGAGCAGTTCTTC	CATSKGRRQHNEQFF
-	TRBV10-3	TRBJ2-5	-	TGTGCCACCCACTTGCTCCTGGAGACCCAGTACTTC	CATHLLLETQYF
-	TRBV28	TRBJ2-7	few	TGTGCCAGCAGTAGCGTACAGGGAGATCGTGGGCAGTACTTC	CASSSVQGDRGQYF
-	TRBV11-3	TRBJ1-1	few	TGTGCCAGCAGCTTAATTGGCCAGGGTTCAGCGTTGGGCACTGAAGCTTTCTTT	CASSLIGQGSALGTEAFF
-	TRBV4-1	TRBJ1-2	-	TGCGCCAGCAGCCAAGACGGACACTTAAACTATGGCTACACCTTC	CASSQDGHLNYGYTF
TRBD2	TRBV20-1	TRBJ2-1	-	TGCAGTGCTAGAGATCGAAGCGGGGCGAGGCCCTACTACAATGAGCAGTTCTTC	CSARDRSGARPYYNEQFF
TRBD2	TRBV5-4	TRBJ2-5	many	TGTGCCAGCAGCTTAGGGACTACCCAAGAGACCCAGTACTTC	CASSLGTTQETQYF